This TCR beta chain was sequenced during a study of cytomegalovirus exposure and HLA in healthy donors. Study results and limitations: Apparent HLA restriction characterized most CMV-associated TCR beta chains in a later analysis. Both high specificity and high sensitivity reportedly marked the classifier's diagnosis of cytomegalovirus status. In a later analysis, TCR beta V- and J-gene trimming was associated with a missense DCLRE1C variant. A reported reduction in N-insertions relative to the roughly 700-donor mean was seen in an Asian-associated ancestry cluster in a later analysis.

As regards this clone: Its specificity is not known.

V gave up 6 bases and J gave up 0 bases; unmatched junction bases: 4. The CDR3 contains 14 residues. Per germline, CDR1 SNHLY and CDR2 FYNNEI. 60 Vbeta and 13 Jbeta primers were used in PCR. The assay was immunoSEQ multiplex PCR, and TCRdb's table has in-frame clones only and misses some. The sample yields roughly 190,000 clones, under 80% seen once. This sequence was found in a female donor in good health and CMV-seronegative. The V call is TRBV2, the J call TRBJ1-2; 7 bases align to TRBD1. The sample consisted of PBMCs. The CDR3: CASRPGTANYGYTF. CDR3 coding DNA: TGTGCCAGCAGACCTGGGACAGCTAACTATGGCTACACCTTC.